Each of the 32 T cell receptor beta chains below was sequenced from the same sample in a study of T-cell reconstitution after alpha-beta-depleted transplantation in children. Preparation of the TCRbeta library involved a method that used unique molecular identifiers. TCRdb reprocessed the PCR reads via MiXCR and lists one record per CDR3 protein. The repertoire holds roughly 500,000 distinct CDR3 sequences, with 30% to 35% as singletons. The source material was PBMCs from the stem cell graft donor, sampled from the stem cell graft. Every receptor here comes from a human donor who donated a stem cell graft to a child with aplastic anemia.

This clonotype was observed a handful of times. This chain connects TRBV4-2 to TRBJ1-1; D ambiguous. V gave up 0 bases and J gave up 10 bases, with 15 bases separating them. The V gene's germline CDR1 is LGHNA and CDR2 YNFKEQ. The CDR3 has 14 amino acids. CDR3 sequence reads: CASSQDREGLGAFF. The CDR3 bases are TGTGCCAGCAGCCAAGATAGGGAAGGGCTCGGAGCTTTCTTT.

In this sample, this clonotype turned up a few times. The chain links TRBV7-2 to TRBJ2-7, with 8 bases aligning to TRBD2. Trimming cost V 2 bases and J 6 bases; bases outside gene matches: 12. Per germline, CDR1 SGHTA and CDR2 FQGNSA. The length of the CDR3 is 16 residues. Here the CDR3 DNA reads TGTGCCAGCAGCTTATTCCTTAGCGGGACGGTTCGCGAGCAGTACTTC. This translates into CASSLFLSGTVREQYF.

As concerns this clonotype: The junction shows a germline mismatch at one end, possibly a read error. The V and J genes are TRBV20-1 and TRBJ1-1; 7 bases match TRBD1. This CDR3 region has 11 residues. Germline V gene data show CDR1 as DFQATT and CDR2 as SNEGSKA (reference sequence). The CDR3 reads CSAKWYDRGHF. DNA for the CDR3: TGCAGTGCTAAGTGGTACGATAGGGGGCACTTT.

This clonotype came up a few times. The CDR3 DNA is TGTGCCAGCAGTTTAAAAGGGGCGGTTCAGCCCCAGCATTTT. This codes for CASSLKGAVQPQHF. J is TRBJ1-5 and V is TRBV12-3 or TRBV12-4; a weak D match, TRBD1 (5 bases). V was trimmed by 2 bases and J by 6 bases, leaving 11 bases between them. The CDR3 runs 14 residues.

This clonotype has just a few counts. The rearrangement joins TRBV7-9 to TRBJ1-2; maybe TRBD1 (6 bases). The CDR3 is made up of 15 amino acids. V gave up 5 bases and J gave up 0 bases, with 13 bases separating them. CDR1 SEHNR and CDR2 FQNEAQ come from the germline V gene (reference sequence). The CDR3 bases are TGTGCCAGCAGCCCTACAGGGAGTTCTAACTATGGCTACACCTTC. Encoded protein: CASSPTGSSNYGYTF.

This clonotype was counted between two and nine times. The rearrangement links TRBV5-1 to TRBJ1-2; 7 bases agree with TRBD1. Germline V gene lookup returns CDR1 SGHRS and CDR2 YFSETQ. The CDR3 extends over 13 amino acids. The V gene end was trimmed by 4 bases and the J gene end by 8 bases; junction bases not matched to a gene: 8. The DNA of the CDR3 is TGCGCCAGCAGCGTGACAGGGCCACTCGGCTACACCTTC. Protein sequence: CASSVTGPLGYTF.

The rearrangement uses TRBV7-9 and TRBJ1-1; possible D gene TRBD1, 6 bases. The CDR3 contains 13 residues. CDR1 is SEHNR and CDR2 is FQNEAQ in the germline V gene (reference sequence). V was trimmed by 4 bases and J by 9 bases, leaving 15 bases between them. The CDR3 region has the DNA TGTGCCAGCAGCTCCTGGACAGTGCCTCAAGCTTTCTTT. It codes for CASSSWTVPQAFF.

The table lists this clonotype with a few counts. The chain recombines TRBV6-1 with TRBJ2-2; 9 nucleotides align to TRBD1. The CDR3 is 15 amino acids. Germline V CDR1 and CDR2: MNHNS, SASEGT. J lost 2 bases, V lost 6 bases, and 4 bases had no gene match. The CDR3 region is CASSGTGRNTGELFF. CDR3 coding DNA: TGTGCCAGCAGCGGGACAGGGCGAAACACCGGGGAGCTGTTTTTT.

This clonotype has a single count. The conserved phenylalanine or tryptophan normally closing the CDR3 is absent here, so this likely arose from a read error. The genes are TRBV6-5 and TRBJ2-7; TRBD2 is a possible D gene (5 bases). This CDR3 is built from 11 residues. Trimming removed 5 bases from V and 5 bases from J, with 7 bases in between. CDR1 is MNHEY and CDR2 is SVGAGI in the germline V gene. The DNA of the CDR3 is TGTGCCAGCAGTCGGGATCACGAGCAGTACTCC. As protein: CASSRDHEQYS.

The chain carries TRBV9 and TRBJ1-1; D gene uncertain. CDR3 length: 14 residues. Trimming pared 0 bases from V and 1 base from J, leaving 7 bases between. In germline, CDR1 is SGDLS, CDR2 YYNGEE. The CDR3 loop is CASSVEAGNTEAFF. CDR3 DNA sequence: TGTGCCAGCAGCGTAGAAGCAGGGAACACTGAAGCTTTCTTT.

The rearrangement links TRBV18 to TRBJ1-3; D unclear. The CDR3 is made up of 12 amino acids. CDR1 and CDR2 from the germline V gene are KGHSH and LQKENI. V lost 6 bases, J lost 2 bases, and 5 bases lay in between. The CDR3 DNA is TGTGCCAGCTCCGCCGCTGGAAACACCATATATTTT. This encodes CASSAAGNTIYF.

This clonotype was seen only a few times. This chain uses TRBV9 with TRBJ2-2, with D uncertain. Germline CDR1 reads SGDLS; CDR2 reads YYNGEE. The V end was cut by 4 bases, the J end by 0 bases, with 16 bases between. The CDR3 is made up of 17 amino acids. For the CDR3, the DNA is TGTGCCAGCAGCTCCGGACGGCGAAGCACGAACACCGGGGAGCTGTTTTTT. Its translation: CASSSGRRSTNTGELFF.

This clonotype was observed once. The rearrangement links TRBV4-3 to TRBJ2-3; D is perhaps TRBD2 (6 bases). Germline CDR1 is LGHNA and CDR2 is YSLEER. This CDR3 region has 17 residues. Deletions cut 3 bases from V and 3 bases from J, with 19 bases between. The CDR3 bases are TGCGCCAGCAGCCAGAACGGTGTCAGAGGGAGGACAGATACGCAGTATTTT. This translates into CASSQNGVRGRTDTQYF.

This clonotype was seen at least ten times. V and J are TRBV5-4 and TRBJ2-1; 12 nucleotides agree with TRBD2. Looked up from germline, CDR1 is SGHNT and CDR2 is YYREEE (reference sequence). V was pared by 4 bases and J by 6 bases, with 5 bases of the junction left unmatched. CDR3 length equals 15 residues. The CDR3 DNA sequence: TGTGCCAGCAGCCCCGAACTAGCGGGAGGCAATGAGCAGTTCTTC. It specifies CASSPELAGGNEQFF.

Ten or more counts support this clonotype. V is TRBV7-8 and J is TRBJ2-3; 9 nucleotides match TRBD2. The CDR3 is made up of 16 amino acids. Germline V gene sequence: CDR1 SGHVS, CDR2 FQNEAQ. Trimming cost V 1 base and J 0 bases; bases outside gene matches: 2. The CDR3 here is CASSLGLAGSTDTQYF. The CDR3 DNA is TGTGCCAGCAGCTTAGGCCTAGCGGGGAGCACAGATACGCAGTATTTT. The variable domain in full, with the rest retrieved from reference TRBV7-8 and TRBJ2-3, is GAGVSQSPRYKVAKRGQDVALRCDPISGHVSLFWYQQALGQGPEFLTYFQNEAQLDKSGLPSDRFFAERPEGSVSTLKIQRTQQEDSAVYLCASSLGLAGSTDTQYFGPGTRLTVL.

V usage is TRBV12-3 or TRBV12-4 and J usage is TRBJ2-4; D might be TRBD1 or TRBD2, each matching 5 bases. V was cut by 3 bases and J by 7 bases, with 16 bases left in between. The CDR3 consists of 15 residues. CDR3 DNA sequence: TGTGCCAGCAGTTTGCACACCGGGGCTGCGAACATTCAGTACTTC. Protein sequence: CASSLHTGAANIQYF.

The chain's CDR3 is CATDGQSGGYTF. CDR3 nucleotides: TGTGCCACCGACGGACAGAGCGGAGGCTACACCTTC. This chain joins TRBV15 and TRBJ1-2; D might be TRBD1 (6 bases). Germline V CDR1 and CDR2: LNHNV, YYDKDF (reference sequence). CDR3 length: 12 residues. V was shortened by 8 bases and J by 8 bases, with 15 bases between the two germline ends.

This clonotype was observed a handful of times. The J gene is TRBJ2-5, the V gene TRBV10-1, with D possibly being TRBD1 (6 bases). CDR3 length equals 14 residues. Germline lookup yields CDR1 WNHNN and CDR2 SYGVQD (reference sequence). Between the trimmed V and J ends, which lost 3 bases and 4 bases, there was a span of 12 bases. As DNA, the CDR3 is TGCGCCAGCAGTGAATCGAACAGGGCAGAGACCCAGTACTTC. Translating it yields CASSESNRAETQYF.

The table lists this clonotype with a count of one. This chain links TRBV7-8 with TRBJ2-7, with D perhaps TRBD1 (5 bases). This CDR3 region has 14 residues. Germline V lookup: CDR1 SGHVS, CDR2 FQNEAQ. CDR3 in DNA: TGTGCCAGCAGCCCCCAGGGATTTTCCTCCGAGCAGTACGTC. As protein: CASSPQGFSSEQYV.

This clonotype turned up a few times. The chain recombines TRBV18 with TRBJ2-3; D is perhaps TRBD2 (5 bases). V lost 3 bases, J lost 3 bases, and 13 bases lay in between. Germline V gene data show CDR1 as KGHSH and CDR2 as LQKENI. This CDR3 is 15 amino acids long. The CDR3 sequence is CASSPDGVGTDTQYF. The DNA of the CDR3 is TGTGCCAGCTCACCCGACGGGGTGGGGACAGATACGCAGTATTTT.

This clonotype was recorded many times. The rearrangement joins TRBV4-3 to TRBJ2-1, with 7 bases aligning to TRBD2. J lost 4 bases, V lost 1 base, and 1 base had no gene match. Looked up from germline, CDR1 is LGHNA and CDR2 is YSLEER. This CDR3 comprises 14 residues. The CDR3 sequence: CASSQGEGYNEQFF. The DNA for the CDR3 is TGCGCCAGCAGCCAAGGGGAGGGGTACAATGAGCAGTTCTTC.

This clonotype occurred a few times. V usage is TRBV7-2 and J usage is TRBJ2-2, with a possible D match to TRBD1 (5 bases). The CDR3 sequence is 16 residues long. The germline CDR1 and CDR2 sequences are SGHTA and FQGNSA. Deletions cut 2 bases from V and 0 bases from J, with 10 bases between. The CDR3 spells CASSLQQVPNTGELFF. DNA of the CDR3: TGTGCCAGCAGCTTACAACAGGTCCCGAACACCGGGGAGCTGTTTTTT.

In this sample, this clonotype turned up a few times. This sequence joins TRBV1 and TRBJ1-1. TRBV1 is shown as a pseudogene. The CDR3 length is 17 residues. CDR3 in DNA: TGCACCAGCAGCCACAATCCAGTGCGGGGAGCTTTCGCTGAAGCTTTCTTT. It yields the protein CTSSHNPVRGAFAEAFF.

This clonotype appeared a few times. V and J are TRBV20-1 and TRBJ2-1, with 8 bases lining up with TRBD2. CDR3 length: 14 residues. V lost 4 bases to trimming and J lost 8 bases; unmatched junction nucleotides: 10. Germline lookup yields CDR1 DFQATT and CDR2 SNEGSKA (reference sequence). CDR3: CSAIWREVRYEQFF. The CDR3 DNA is TGCAGTGCTATTTGGCGGGAGGTTAGGTATGAGCAGTTCTTC.

The chain couples TRBV6-5 to TRBJ2-2; D is undetermined. Trimming cost V 2 bases and J 3 bases, with 4 bases left between them. The V gene's germline CDR1 is MNHEY and CDR2 SVGAGI. CDR3 length: 13 residues. The CDR3 sequence is CASSYGHTGELFF. CDR3 nucleotides: TGTGCCAGCAGTTACGGTCACACCGGGGAGCTGTTTTTT.

The chain combines TRBV20-1 with TRBJ1-4; D ambiguous. Trimming shortened V by 5 bases and J by 8 bases, and 18 bases separated the two germline ends. Germline CDR1 DFQATT, CDR2 SNEGSKA (reference sequence). The CDR3 length is 14 residues. This chain's CDR3 is CSAPRTGVPEKLFF. The CDR3 coding sequence is TGCAGTGCTCCTCGAACCGGGGTCCCCGAAAAACTGTTTTTT.

The gene calls are TRBV3-1 and TRBJ2-2, with D possibly being TRBD2 (7 bases). V was trimmed by 4 bases and J by 3 bases, leaving 15 bases between them. The germline gives CDR1 LGHDT, CDR2 YNNKEL (reference sequence). This CDR3 has 16 amino acids. Here the CDR3 reads CASSPYGGAYTGELFF. For the CDR3, the DNA is TGTGCCAGCAGCCCTTATGGGGGGGCTTACACCGGGGAGCTGTTTTTT.

This clonotype appeared a few times. In nucleotides, the CDR3 is TGCAGCGTTGTCGGGGAACAGGGGGCTAACACAGATACGCAGTATTTT. This gives the protein CSVVGEQGANTDTQYF. This rearrangement joins TRBV29-1 to TRBJ2-3; TRBD1 agrees at 9 bases. V was pared by 4 bases and J by 2 bases, with 10 bases of the junction left unmatched. Germline loops: CDR1 SQVTM, CDR2 ANQGSEA. The CDR3 has 16 amino acids.

Note on this clonotype: A much more abundant neighbour one base away suggests this may be a read error. V gene TRBV24-1 combines with J gene TRBJ2-1; possible D gene TRBD2, 5 bases. The CDR3 loop spans 15 amino acids. Trimming took 5 bases from V and 7 from J, leaving 17 bases between them. Germline V gene sequence: CDR1 KGHDR, CDR2 SFDVKD. CDR3 DNA sequence: TGTGCCACCAGTGGTCCCGGGAACGAGTTGAATGAGCAGTTCTTC. This sequence encodes CATSGPGNELNEQFF.

The V gene is TRBV18, the J gene TRBJ2-3, with unresolved D. With 3 bases removed from V and 3 bases from J, the gap between germline ends came to 7 bases. CDR1 is KGHSH and CDR2 is LQKENI in the germline V gene. This CDR3 is built from 13 residues. As DNA, the CDR3 is TGTGCCAGCTCACCGACCATTACAGATACGCAGTATTTT. The encoded protein is CASSPTITDTQYF.

This clonotype was observed many times. This chain uses TRBV20-1 with TRBJ2-1; possible D gene TRBD1, 6 bases. Trimming removed 4 bases from V and 0 bases from J, with 13 bases in between. The CDR3 runs 15 residues. Germline V gene data show CDR1 as DFQATT and CDR2 as SNEGSKA (reference sequence). The CDR3 protein is CSATDRSSSYNEQFF. The CDR3, as DNA: TGCAGTGCTACTGACAGGTCAAGCTCCTACAATGAGCAGTTCTTC.

V gene TRBV9 combines with J gene TRBJ2-5, with 7 bases fitting TRBD1. The trim removed 1 base at V and 5 bases at J, leaving 11 bases unmatched. CDR3 length: 16 amino acids. Germline lookup yields CDR1 SGDLS and CDR2 YYNGEE. CDR3 loop: CASSVRSTGQSETQYF. In DNA form, the CDR3 reads TGTGCCAGCAGCGTACGGAGCACGGGACAGAGTGAGACCCAGTACTTC.